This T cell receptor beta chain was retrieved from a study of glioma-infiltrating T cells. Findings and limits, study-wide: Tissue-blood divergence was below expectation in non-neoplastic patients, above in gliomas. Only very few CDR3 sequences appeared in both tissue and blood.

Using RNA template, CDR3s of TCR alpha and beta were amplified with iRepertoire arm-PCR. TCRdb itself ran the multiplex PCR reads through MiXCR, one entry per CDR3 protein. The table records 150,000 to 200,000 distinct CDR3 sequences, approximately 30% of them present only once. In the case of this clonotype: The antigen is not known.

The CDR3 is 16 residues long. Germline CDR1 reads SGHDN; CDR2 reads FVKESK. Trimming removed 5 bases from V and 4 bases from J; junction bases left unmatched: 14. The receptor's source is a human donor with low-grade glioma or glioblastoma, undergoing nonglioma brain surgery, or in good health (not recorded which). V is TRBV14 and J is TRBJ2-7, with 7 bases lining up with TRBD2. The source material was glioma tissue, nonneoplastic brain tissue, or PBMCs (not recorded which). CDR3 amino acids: CASSETAVAGTYEQYF. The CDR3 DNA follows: TGTGCCAGCAGCGAAACCGCGGTAGCGGGTACTTACGAGCAGTACTTC.